These T cell receptor beta chains were read from a single sample in a study of cytomegalovirus exposure and HLA in healthy donors. TCRdb's table, derived via immunoSEQ multiplex PCR, lists solely in-frame clones and lacks some. The table records about 140,000 clones, 79% of them present only once. The specimen sequenced was PBMCs. These receptors all come from a man in his forties or fifties in good health and CMV-seropositive. The CDR3 runs from the conserved cysteine through the conserved F or W. The order of the fields is V gene, clone size, J gene, CDR3 length, CDR3 protein. The listing skips clone size in some rows; elsewhere it reads once, few, many or a size class.

V gene: TRBV7-8; clone size: -; J gene: TRBJ1-5; CDR3 length: 14; CDR3 protein: CASSTTGRDQPQHF
V gene: TRBV6-5; clone size: -; J gene: TRBJ2-5; CDR3 length: 15; CDR3 protein: CASSRTLREGETQYF
V gene: TRBV2; clone size: -; J gene: TRBJ2-4; CDR3 length: 15; CDR3 protein: CASRGLAGVKNIQYF
V gene: TRBV5-4; clone size: few; J gene: TRBJ2-7; CDR3 length: 14; CDR3 protein: CASSLDSNRVEQYF
V gene: TRBV6-1; clone size: -; J gene: TRBJ1-5; CDR3 length: 13; CDR3 protein: CASSEQGDQPQHF
V gene: TRBV4-2; clone size: -; J gene: TRBJ1-4; CDR3 length: 15; CDR3 protein: CASSQEPGTNEKLFF
V gene: TRBV5-1; clone size: -; J gene: TRBJ2-7; CDR3 length: 15; CDR3 protein: CASSLAGGDTYEQYF
V gene: TRBV4-1; clone size: -; J gene: TRBJ2-2; CDR3 length: 17; CDR3 protein: CASSPRGTALNTGELFF
V gene: TRBV5-1; clone size: -; J gene: TRBJ1-1; CDR3 length: 15; CDR3 protein: CASSPRGGLNTEAFF
V gene: TRBV12-5; clone size: -; J gene: TRBJ2-1; CDR3 length: 15; CDR3 protein: CASGPGLAEYNEQFF
V gene: TRBV6-5; clone size: -; J gene: TRBJ2-7; CDR3 length: 14; CDR3 protein: CASSSQGPGYEQYF
V gene: TRBV29-1; clone size: -; J gene: TRBJ1-1; CDR3 length: 14; CDR3 protein: CSVERGGVNTEAFF